These 21 T cell receptor beta chains were sequenced from one sample in a study of T cell responses to AZD1222 COVID-19 vaccine (TCRdb year 2021). Libraries were constructed by the immunoSEQ multiplex PCR assay. TCRdb mirrors the immuneACCESS table, restricted to in-frame sequences. Some clones are absent from its copies; in checked studies, under half trace to an unresolved V gene, and the reason for the others is unknown. The sample profile shows 160,000 or so clones; around 90% of them were found once. Approximately 1.6% of the sample belongs to the ten largest clones. Taken with the paper, the label for time point translates to: baseline before first vaccination. Source: peripheral blood, taken on day 0 of AZD1222 vaccination. All receptors derive from an adult in good health.

The V call is TRBV29-1, the J call TRBJ2-7, with 9 bases identical to TRBD1. V trimming: 1 base; J trimming: 0 bases; junction bases outside the gene matches: 4. The CDR3 covers 15 residues. CDR1 is SQVTM and CDR2 is ANQGSEA in the germline V gene. The CDR3 is CSVEGGQGSSYEQYV. The CDR3 nucleotides read TGCAGCGTTGAAGGAGGACAGGGGAGCTCCTACGAGCAGTACGTC.

V gene TRBV28 combines with J gene TRBJ1-5, with a weak D call TRBD1 (6 bases). The CDR3 loop spans 15 amino acids. Between the trimmed V and J ends, which lost 4 bases and 2 bases, there was a span of 12 bases. Germline CDR1 is MDHEN and CDR2 is SYDVKM. The chain's CDR3 is CASSWGGGGNQPQHF. CDR3 nucleotides: TGTGCCAGCAGTTGGGGTGGGGGCGGCAATCAGCCCCAGCATTTT.

The V gene is TRBV10-3, the J gene TRBJ1-5, with 7 positions matching TRBD1. Trimming removed 0 bases from V and 0 bases from J; junction bases left unmatched: 5. This CDR3 comprises 17 residues. Germline CDR1 is ENHRY and CDR2 is SYGVKD. CDR3 sequence: CAISESWTGDSNQPQHF. The CDR3 bases are TGTGCCATCAGTGAGTCCTGGACAGGAGATAGCAATCAGCCCCAGCATTTT.

The rearrangement uses TRBV30 and TRBJ1-3; D call uncertain. Trimming took 2 bases from V and 0 from J, leaving 5 bases between them. The V gene's germline CDR1 is GTSNPN and CDR2 SVGIG (reference sequence). The CDR3 is made up of 13 amino acids. Here the CDR3 DNA reads TGTGCCTGGAGTACGGTCTCTGGAAACACCATATATTTT. Encoded protein: CAWSTVSGNTIYF.

The chain employs TRBV11-2 and TRBJ2-3; D is perhaps TRBD1 or TRBD2 (6 bases each). The ends were cut back, 4 bases at V and 13 bases at J, with 18 bases in the middle. Germline V gene sequence: CDR1 SGHAT, CDR2 FQNNGV. The CDR3 has 13 amino acids. The CDR3 DNA sequence: TGTGCCAGCAGCTCGCTAGATCGGGGGCAGAAGTATTTT. The encoded protein is CASSSLDRGQKYF.

The rearrangement joins TRBV10-2 to TRBJ1-1; 8 nucleotides match TRBD1. With V trimmed by 4 bases and J by 1 base, 2 bases remained unmatched. Per the germline V gene, CDR1 is WSHSY and CDR2 is SAAADI. This CDR3 region has 14 residues. Written as DNA, the CDR3 is TGCGCCAGCAGTGGGGGGACAGGGAACACTGAAGCTTTCTTT. It encodes CASSGGTGNTEAFF.

This rearrangement joins TRBV5-6 to TRBJ2-1; no definite D call. Germline V gene sequence: CDR1 SGHDT, CDR2 YYEEEE. CDR3 length: 15 residues. V lost 2 bases and J lost 0, with 9 bases in between. CDR3 sequence (DNA): TGTGCCAGCAGCTTTATCGGTAGCTCCTACAATGAGCAGTTCTTC. Its translation is CASSFIGSSYNEQFF.

This clone was observed a single time. The V gene is TRBV6-6, the J gene TRBJ2-3; tentatively, D is TRBD2 (5 bases). Trimming shortened V by 2 bases and J by 7 bases, and 13 bases separated the two germline ends. CDR3 size: 14 residues. Germline CDR1 and CDR2: MNHNY and SVGAGI (reference sequence). In DNA, the CDR3 is TGTGCCAGCAGTTACAGTCCCGGAGGTAATACGCAGTATTTT. It encodes CASSYSPGGNTQYF.

The chain is built from TRBV11-2 and TRBJ2-1; 9 bases are shared with TRBD2. CDR3 size: 17 residues. V lost 4 bases, J lost 4 bases, and 11 bases stayed unmatched. Looked up from germline, CDR1 is SGHAT and CDR2 is FQNNGV. CDR3 in DNA: TGTGCCAGCAGCTCCGTGACGCTAGCGGGGTCTTACAATGAGCAGTTCTTC. Translated: CASSSVTLAGSYNEQFF.

This chain uses TRBV4-1 with TRBJ2-7; weak D call: TRBD1 (6 bases). CDR3 length: 14 amino acids. V lost 4 bases, J lost 0 bases, and 10 bases lay in between. CDR1 MGHRA and CDR2 YSYEKL come from the germline V gene. The CDR3 DNA reads TGCGCCAGCAGCCTCGGACAGAACTCCTACGAGCAGTACGTC. This translates into CASSLGQNSYEQYV.

This chain joins TRBV7-2 and TRBJ1-5; D remains unclear. The germline V gene has CDR1 SGHTA and CDR2 FQGNSA. V lost 5 bases and J 1 base, leaving 12 bases between the germline ends. This CDR3 has 15 residues. CDR3 in DNA: TGTGCCAGCAGCCCCGGGGAGAGGAGCAATCAGCCCCAGCATTTT. It translates to CASSPGERSNQPQHF.

This clone was found a few times. The V gene is TRBV6-2 or TRBV6-3, the J gene TRBJ2-6; TRBD1 agrees at 10 bases. The CDR3 is 17 amino acids. Trimming at V came to 6 bases and at J to 0 bases, leaving 5 bases not matched to a gene. CDR1 MNHEY and CDR2 SVGEGT come from the germline V gene. The CDR3 spells CASSPRDRGSGANVLTF. For the CDR3, the DNA is TGTGCCAGCAGCCCTAGGGACAGGGGCTCTGGGGCCAACGTCCTGACTTTC.

The V gene is TRBV11-2, the J gene TRBJ1-3; unclear D gene. The CDR3 contains 14 residues. The V gene's germline CDR1 is SGHAT and CDR2 FQNNGV. Trimming took off 2 bases at V and 5 bases at J, with 10 bases between the two ends. CDR3 DNA sequence: TGTGCCAGCAGCTTATCCCGCCACAGAAACACCATATATTTT. It codes for CASSLSRHRNTIYF.

A remark on this clone: No conserved phenylalanine or tryptophan ends this CDR3, so it is likely a read error. The limits of the CDR3 on the DNA are not certain, so only TCRdb's listed CDR3 is given. The chain uses TRBV18 and TRBJ1-2. The germline gives CDR1 KGHSH, CDR2 LQKENI. Termini included, the CDR3 measures 13 amino acids. The CDR3 sequence: CASSPQEGETFML.

The chain couples TRBV6-5 to TRBJ2-1, with 7 bases fitting TRBD2. The CDR3 sequence is 15 residues long. Germline CDR1 reads MNHEY; CDR2 reads SVGAGI. J was trimmed by 4 bases and V by 2 bases; bases with no gene match: 5. CDR3 sequence: CASSYTLAVYNEQFF. In DNA form, the CDR3 reads TGTGCCAGCAGTTACACTCTAGCGGTATACAATGAGCAGTTCTTC.

The V call is TRBV5-6, the J call TRBJ1-4; D ambiguous. V dropped 4 bases and J dropped 0 bases, with 4 bases sitting between them. Germline V gene data show CDR1 as SGHDT and CDR2 as YYEEEE. The CDR3 covers 13 residues. This CDR3 is CASSRSTNEKLFF. The CDR3 region has the DNA TGTGCCAGCAGCAGATCAACTAATGAAAAACTGTTTTTT.

Written as DNA, the CDR3 is TGTGCTAGTGGGAGGGGGCTTAATCAGCCCCAGCATTTT. Residues: CASGRGLNQPQHF. The chain employs TRBV12-5 and TRBJ1-5; TRBD1 agrees at 7 bases. Per germline, CDR1 LGHNT and CDR2 FRNRAP. The CDR3 spans 13 residues. After removal of 6 bases from V and 4 bases from J, the junction contained 3 bases not matched to a gene.

This clone has only a few counts. V is TRBV7-9 and J is TRBJ2-3; 7 nucleotides match TRBD1. With 4 bases clipped from V and 11 bases from J, the junction kept 9 bases outside the gene matches. The CDR3 totals 13 residues. Per germline, CDR1 SEHNR and CDR2 FQNEAQ (reference sequence). The CDR3 region has the DNA TGTGCCAGCAGCTGGACAGGACCCGCGGGGCAGTATTTT. It is translated as CASSWTGPAGQYF. Based on the CDR3 plus reference TRBV7-9 and TRBJ2-3, the full variable domain is DTGVSQNPRHKITKRGQNVTFRCDPISEHNRLYWYRQTLGQGPEFLTYFQNEAQLEKSRLLSDRFSAERPKGSFSTLEIQRTEQGDSAMYLCASSWTGPAGQYFGPGTRLTVL.

This rearrangement joins TRBV6-4 to TRBJ1-1; the D is unclear. Germline CDR1 and CDR2: MRHNA and SNTAGT. V was clipped by 6 bases and J by 1 base, with 12 bases between them. The CDR3 extends over 14 amino acids. CDR3 loop: CASSIGQTNTEAFF. For the CDR3, the DNA is TGTGCCAGCAGCATTGGGCAGACGAACACTGAAGCTTTCTTT.

The chain uses TRBV20-1 and TRBJ1-5, with D unclear. The germline CDR1 and CDR2 sequences are DFQATT and SNEGSKA (reference sequence). CDR3 size: 12 residues. Between the trimmed V and J ends, which lost 3 bases and 6 bases, there was a span of 9 bases. As DNA, the CDR3 is TGCAGTGCTAGTCCGCGCACTCAGCCCCAGCATTTT. The encoded protein is CSASPRTQPQHF.

This chain connects TRBV6-5 to TRBJ1-2; D is perhaps TRBD1 (6 bases). The CDR3 length is 13 residues. In germline, CDR1 is MNHEY, CDR2 SVGAGI. Trimming removed 7 bases at V and 8 bases at J, with 17 bases between. CDR3 loop: CASKITGFEGYTF. For the CDR3, the DNA is TGTGCCAGCAAGATCACAGGGTTTGAGGGCTACACCTTC.